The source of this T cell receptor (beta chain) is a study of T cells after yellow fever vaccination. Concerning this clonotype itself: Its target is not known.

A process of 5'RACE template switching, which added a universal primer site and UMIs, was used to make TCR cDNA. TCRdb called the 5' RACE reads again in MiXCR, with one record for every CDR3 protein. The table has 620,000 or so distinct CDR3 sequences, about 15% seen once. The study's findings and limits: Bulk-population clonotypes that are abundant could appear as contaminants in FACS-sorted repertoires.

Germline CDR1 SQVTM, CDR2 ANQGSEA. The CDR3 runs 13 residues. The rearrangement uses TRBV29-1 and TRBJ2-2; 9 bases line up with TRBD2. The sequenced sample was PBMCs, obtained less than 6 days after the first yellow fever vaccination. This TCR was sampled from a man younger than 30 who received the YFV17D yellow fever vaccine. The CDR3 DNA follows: TGCGGCAGTGGCGGGGGGGGCACCGGGGAGCTGTTTTTT. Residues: CGSGGGGTGELFF.